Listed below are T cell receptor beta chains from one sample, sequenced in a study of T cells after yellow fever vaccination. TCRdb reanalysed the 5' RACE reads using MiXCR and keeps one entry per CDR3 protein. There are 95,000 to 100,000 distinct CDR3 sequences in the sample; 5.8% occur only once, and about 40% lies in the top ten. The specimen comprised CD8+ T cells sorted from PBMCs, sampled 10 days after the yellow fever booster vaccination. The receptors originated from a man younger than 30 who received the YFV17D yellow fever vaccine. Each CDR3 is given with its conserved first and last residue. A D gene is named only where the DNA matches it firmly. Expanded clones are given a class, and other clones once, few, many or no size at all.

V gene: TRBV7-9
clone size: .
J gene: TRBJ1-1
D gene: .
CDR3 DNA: TGTGCCAGCAGCTTATTTCTGGGCACTGAAGCTTTCTTT
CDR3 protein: CASSLFLGTEAFF

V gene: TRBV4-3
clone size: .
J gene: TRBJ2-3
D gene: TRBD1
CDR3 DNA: TGCGCCAGCAGCCAAGGGGGGGCGGACAGGGGTACAGATACGCAGTATTTT
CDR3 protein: CASSQGGADRGTDTQYF

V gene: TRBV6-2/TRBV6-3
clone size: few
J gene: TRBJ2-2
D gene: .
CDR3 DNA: TGTGCCAGCAGCCCCGGGGTAGAGGTCACCGGGGAGCTGTTTTTT
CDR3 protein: CASSPGVEVTGELFF

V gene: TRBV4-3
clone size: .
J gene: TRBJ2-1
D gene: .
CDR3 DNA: TGCGCCAGCAGCCAGGCGATCGGGGAAAACGGGTCGCCACAGTTCTTC
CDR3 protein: CASSQAIGENGSPQFF

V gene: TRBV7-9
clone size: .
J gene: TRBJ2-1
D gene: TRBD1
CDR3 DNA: TGTGCCAGCAGCTTGACACAGGGGAACCACAATGAGCAGTTCTTC
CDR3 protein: CASSLTQGNHNEQFF

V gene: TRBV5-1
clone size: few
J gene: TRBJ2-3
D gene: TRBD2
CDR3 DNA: TGCGCCAGCAGCCCCGGGCGGCTAGCGGGACCCACAGATACGCAGTATTTT
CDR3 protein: CASSPGRLAGPTDTQYF

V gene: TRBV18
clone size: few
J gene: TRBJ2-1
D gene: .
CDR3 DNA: TGTGCCAGCTACCAACCGGGACATAGCTCCTACAATGAGCAGTTCTTC
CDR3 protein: CASYQPGHSSYNEQFF

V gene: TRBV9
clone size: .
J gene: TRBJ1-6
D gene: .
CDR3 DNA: TGTGCCAGCAGCGTAGGGCTTTTTAATTCACCCCTCCACTTT
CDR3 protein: CASSVGLFNSPLHF

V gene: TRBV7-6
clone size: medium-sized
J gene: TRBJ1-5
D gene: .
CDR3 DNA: TGTGCCAGCAGCCTATCCGGGACATCAAATCAGCCCCAGCATTTT
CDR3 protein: CASSLSGTSNQPQHF

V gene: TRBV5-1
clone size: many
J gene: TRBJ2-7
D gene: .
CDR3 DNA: TGCGCCAGCAGCTTCAGGAGCTCCTACGAGCAGTACTTC
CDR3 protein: CASSFRSSYEQYF

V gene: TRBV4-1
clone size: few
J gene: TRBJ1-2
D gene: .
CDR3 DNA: TGCGCCAGCAGCCAAGATTGGGCAACGAGACAAGCTAACTATGGCTACACCTTC
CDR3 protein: CASSQDWATRQANYGYTF

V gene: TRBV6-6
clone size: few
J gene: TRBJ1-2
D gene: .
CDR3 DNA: TGTGCCAGCAGTTACTCGAACACCCCGGATGGCTACACCTTC
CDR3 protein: CASSYSNTPDGYTF

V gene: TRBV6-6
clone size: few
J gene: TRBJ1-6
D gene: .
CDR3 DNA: TGTGCCAGCAGTTACTCTGACAGGACTAAGTTTAAAAATTCACCCCTCCACTTT
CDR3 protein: CASSYSDRTKFKNSPLHF

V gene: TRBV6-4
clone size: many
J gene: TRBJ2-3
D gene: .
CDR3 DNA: TGTGCCAGCAGTGACGAGGGGGGGGCCGCAGATACGCAGTATTTT
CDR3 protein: CASSDEGGAADTQYF

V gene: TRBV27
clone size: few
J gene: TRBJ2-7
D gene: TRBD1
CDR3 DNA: TGTGCCAGCAGTCTACCAGGGGGCCAGTACGAGCAGTACTTC
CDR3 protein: CASSLPGGQYEQYF

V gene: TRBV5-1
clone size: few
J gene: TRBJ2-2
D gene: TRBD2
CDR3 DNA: TGCGCCAGCAGCGGGCGACTAGCGGGCCCCACCGGGGAGCTGTTTTTT
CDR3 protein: CASSGRLAGPTGELFF

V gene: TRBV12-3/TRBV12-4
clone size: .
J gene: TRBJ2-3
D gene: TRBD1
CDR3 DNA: TGTGCCAGCAGTTTAAGACAGGGGTTAACAGATACGCAGTATTTT
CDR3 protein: CASSLRQGLTDTQYF

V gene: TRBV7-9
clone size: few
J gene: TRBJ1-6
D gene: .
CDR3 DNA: TGTGCCAGCAGCTTCAGTAATTCACCCCTCCACTTT
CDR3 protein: CASSFSNSPLHF

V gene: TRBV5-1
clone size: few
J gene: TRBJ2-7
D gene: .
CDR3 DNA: TGCGCCAGCTCAGCGAGCACTTGGAGCTCCTACGAGCAGTACTTC
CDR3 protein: CASSASTWSSYEQYF

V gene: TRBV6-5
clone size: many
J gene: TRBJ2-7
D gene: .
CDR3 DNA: TGTGCCAGCAGTTACTTCCCGGGACGGGGGCTCGAGCAGTACTTC
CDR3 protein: CASSYFPGRGLEQYF

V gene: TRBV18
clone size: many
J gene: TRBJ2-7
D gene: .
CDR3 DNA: TGTGCCAGCTCACTCCGAACAGGGTTAAGGCCCTACGAGCAGTACTTC
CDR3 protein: CASSLRTGLRPYEQYF

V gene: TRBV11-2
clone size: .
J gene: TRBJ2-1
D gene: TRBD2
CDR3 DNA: TGTGCCAGCATCCCAAGGACTAGCGGGGGGGGTGAGCAGTTCTTC
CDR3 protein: CASIPRTSGGGEQFF

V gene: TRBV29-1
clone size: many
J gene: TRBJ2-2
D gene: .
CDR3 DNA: TGCAGCAGCGAGGGGGTGACAGCCGGGGAGCTGTTTTTT
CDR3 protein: CSSEGVTAGELFF

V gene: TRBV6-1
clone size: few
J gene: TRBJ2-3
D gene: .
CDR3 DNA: TGTGCCAGCAGTGAAGAAGGCCGCGGGTTATCAGATACGCAGTATTTT
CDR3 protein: CASSEEGRGLSDTQYF

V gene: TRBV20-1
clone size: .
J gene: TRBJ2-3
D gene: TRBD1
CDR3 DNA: TGCAGTGCTAGAAGGACAGGGGAAGTGGATACGCAGTATTTT
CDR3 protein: CSARRTGEVDTQYF

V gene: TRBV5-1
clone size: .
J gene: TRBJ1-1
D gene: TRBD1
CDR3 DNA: TGCGCCAGCAGTCGGAGGGACAGGGGGCCGAACACTGAAGCTTTCTTT
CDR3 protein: CASSRRDRGPNTEAFF

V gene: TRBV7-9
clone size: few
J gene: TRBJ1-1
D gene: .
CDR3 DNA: TGTGCCAGCAGCTTGGGGGGAGCAGCTTTCTTT
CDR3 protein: CASSLGGAAFF

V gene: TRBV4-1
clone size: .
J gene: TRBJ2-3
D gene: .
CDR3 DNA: TGCGCCAGCAGCCATTACACAGGGTCGGATACGCAGTATTTT
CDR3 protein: CASSHYTGSDTQYF

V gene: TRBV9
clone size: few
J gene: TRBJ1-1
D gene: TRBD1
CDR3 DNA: TGTGCCAGCAGCGGGGGACAGAAGAACACTGAAGCTTTCTTT
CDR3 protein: CASSGGQKNTEAFF

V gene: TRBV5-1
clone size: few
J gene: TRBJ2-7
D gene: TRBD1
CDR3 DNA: TGCGCCAGCAGCCAACCGACAGGGAGCTACGAGCAGTACTTC
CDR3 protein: CASSQPTGSYEQYF

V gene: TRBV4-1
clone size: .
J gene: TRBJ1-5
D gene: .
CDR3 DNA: TGCGCCAGCAGCCAAGATAGAACAGGCGGGCGCAATCAGCCCCAGCATTTT
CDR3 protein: CASSQDRTGGRNQPQHF

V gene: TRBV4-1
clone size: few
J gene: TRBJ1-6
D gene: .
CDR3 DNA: TGCGCCAGCAGCCAGTCTTATGGCTCACCCCTCCACTTT
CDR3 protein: CASSQSYGSPLHF

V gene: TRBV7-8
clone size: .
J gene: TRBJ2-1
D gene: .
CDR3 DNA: TGTGCCAGCAGCCCCGGGGTAGAGCAGTTCTTC
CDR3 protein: CASSPGVEQFF

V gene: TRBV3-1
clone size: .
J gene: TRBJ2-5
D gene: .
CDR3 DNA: TGTGCCAGCAGCCAAGAGTGGGGGCAAGAGACCCAGTACTTC
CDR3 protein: CASSQEWGQETQYF

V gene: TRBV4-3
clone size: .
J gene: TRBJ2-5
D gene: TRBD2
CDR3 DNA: TGCGCCAGCAGCCAAGATGCGGCGGGAGGGGAGACCCAGTACTTC
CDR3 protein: CASSQDAAGGETQYF

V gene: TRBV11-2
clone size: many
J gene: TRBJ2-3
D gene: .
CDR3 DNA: TGTGCCAGCAGCTACACAGATACGCAGTATTTT
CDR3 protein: CASSYTDTQYF

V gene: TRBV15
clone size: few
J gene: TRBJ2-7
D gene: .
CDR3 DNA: TGTGCCACCAGCCCCGCGGGTGACGGTAATCCCTACGAGCAGTACTTC
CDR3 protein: CATSPAGDGNPYEQYF

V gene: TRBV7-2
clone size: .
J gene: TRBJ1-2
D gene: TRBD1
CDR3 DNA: TGTGCCAGCAGCTTGGGTAGGGGGCTAAGGGGCTACACCTTC
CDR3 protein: CASSLGRGLRGYTF

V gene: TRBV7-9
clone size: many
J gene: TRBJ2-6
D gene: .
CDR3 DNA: TGTGCCAGCAGCTTGTCGGGGCAGGGGGCCAACGTCCTGACTTTC
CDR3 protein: CASSLSGQGANVLTF

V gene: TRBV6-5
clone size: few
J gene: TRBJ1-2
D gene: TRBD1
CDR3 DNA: TGTGCCAGCAGCCAGGAGGGACAGAACTTCTATGGCTACACCTTC
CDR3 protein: CASSQEGQNFYGYTF

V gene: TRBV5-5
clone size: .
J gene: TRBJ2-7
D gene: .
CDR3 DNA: TGTGCCAGCAGCTTGTCGGCGGGGCCATACTACGAGCAGTACTTC
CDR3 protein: CASSLSAGPYYEQYF

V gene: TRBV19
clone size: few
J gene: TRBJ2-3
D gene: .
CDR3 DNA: TGTGCCAGTAGTATAGATCGAGATACGCAGTATTTT
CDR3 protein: CASSIDRDTQYF

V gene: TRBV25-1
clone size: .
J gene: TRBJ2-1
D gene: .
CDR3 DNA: TGTGCCAGCAGTGCTCCAGGGGGAGGGCACAATGAGCAGTTCTTC
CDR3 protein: CASSAPGGGHNEQFF

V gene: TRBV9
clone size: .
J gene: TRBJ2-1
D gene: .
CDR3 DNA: TGTGCCAGCAGCGTAGGGCCGGAGTCCTACAATGAGCAGTTCTTC
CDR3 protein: CASSVGPESYNEQFF

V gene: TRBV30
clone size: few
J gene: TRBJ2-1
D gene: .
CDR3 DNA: TGTGCCTGGAGGGTCTACAATGAGCAGTTCTTC
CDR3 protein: CAWRVYNEQFF

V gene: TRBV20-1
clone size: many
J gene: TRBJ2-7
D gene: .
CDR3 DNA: TGCAGTGCTAGATTGGGACATTCATACGAGCAGTACTTC
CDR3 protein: CSARLGHSYEQYF

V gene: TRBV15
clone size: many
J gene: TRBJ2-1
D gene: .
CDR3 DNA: TGTGCCACCAGCAGAGGGTCAGAGGGCTACAATGAGCAGTTCTTC
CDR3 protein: CATSRGSEGYNEQFF

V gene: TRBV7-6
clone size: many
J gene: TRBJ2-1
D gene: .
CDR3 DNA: TGTGCCAGCAGCTTAGGGCAGCTCAATGAGCAGTTCTTC
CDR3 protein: CASSLGQLNEQFF

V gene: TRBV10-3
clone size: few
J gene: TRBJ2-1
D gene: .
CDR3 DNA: TGTGCCATCAGTGAGAGTCGGGACGCTTGGTTCTTC
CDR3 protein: CAISESRDAWFF

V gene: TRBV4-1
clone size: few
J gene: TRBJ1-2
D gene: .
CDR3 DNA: TGCGCCAGCAGCCCGGGCGGGAAACGGGAGATCTATGGCTACACCTTC
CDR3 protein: CASSPGGKREIYGYTF

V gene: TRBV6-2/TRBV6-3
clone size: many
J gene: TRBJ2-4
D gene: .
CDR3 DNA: TGTGCCAGCAGTTCCTGGACTGTACTAGCCAAAAACATTCAGTACTTC
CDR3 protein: CASSSWTVLAKNIQYF

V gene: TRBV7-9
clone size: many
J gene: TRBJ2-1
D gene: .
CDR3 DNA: TGTGCCAGCAGCTTAGGCAGGGTAGGCCCCAATGAGCAGTTCTTC
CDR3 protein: CASSLGRVGPNEQFF

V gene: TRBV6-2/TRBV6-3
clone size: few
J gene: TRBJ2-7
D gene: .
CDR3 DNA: TGTGCCAGCAGTTGGGGCTCTCAGAACGAGCAGTACTTC
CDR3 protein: CASSWGSQNEQYF

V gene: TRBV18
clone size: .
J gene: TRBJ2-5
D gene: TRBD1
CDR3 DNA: TGTGCCAGCTCACCATGGACAGGGGAGGCAGAGACCCAGTACTTC
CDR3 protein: CASSPWTGEAETQYF

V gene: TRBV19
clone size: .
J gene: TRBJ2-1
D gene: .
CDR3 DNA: TGTGCCAGTAGTATAAACTCGGTGTACAGGAGCCATGAGCAGTTCTTC
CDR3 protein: CASSINSVYRSHEQFF